The rows below give T cell receptor beta chains drawn from one sample of a study of T cells after yellow fever vaccination. Via MiXCR, TCRdb re-called the 5' RACE reads, giving one row per CDR3 protein. The profile covers a few hundred thousand distinct CDR3 sequences, with 15% to 20% appearing a single time and approximately 14% taken by the ten largest. The sample in question was PBMCs, obtained 15 days after the yellow fever booster vaccination. The receptors here all came from a young man who received the YFV17D yellow fever vaccine. Each CDR3 is given with its conserved first and last residue. The order of the fields is V gene, CDR3 length, clone size, D gene, J gene, CDR3 DNA, CDR3 protein. A D gene is named only where the DNA matches it firmly. The size of a clone is reported for some rows only, either as once, few or many, or as a class for expanded clones.

TRBV6-2/TRBV6-3,15,-,-,TRBJ1-1,TGTGCCAGCAGTCAAAACGCCGTGACGGGCACTGAAGCTTTCTTT,CASSQNAVTGTEAFF
TRBV7-2,16,-,-,TRBJ1-3,TGTGCCAGCAGTCTAGCGGGCAGCCGCTCTGGAAACACCATATATTTT,CASSLAGSRSGNTIYF
TRBV18,12,few,-,TRBJ2-3,TGTGCCAGCTCAACTCCTGACACCCCGCAGTATTTT,CASSTPDTPQYF
TRBV5-1,15,-,-,TRBJ2-3,TGCGCCAGCAGCTTGGGAGCGGTCTCGTGGGATACGCAGTATTTT,CASSLGAVSWDTQYF
TRBV2,14,-,-,TRBJ1-6,TGTGCCGGGGGGAGCAGCTCCTATAATTCACCCCTCCACTTT,CAGGSSSYNSPLHF
TRBV7-8,16,few,TRBD2,TRBJ2-2,TGTGCCAGCAGCTCGTGGGCTAGCGGAAACACCGGGGAGCTGTTTTTT,CASSSWASGNTGELFF
TRBV7-2,15,-,TRBD2,TRBJ2-7,TGTGCCAGCAGCTTAGCAGCTAGCGGGATGGGTGAGCAGTACTTC,CASSLAASGMGEQYF
TRBV7-9,13,-,-,TRBJ2-1,TGTGCCAGCAGCTTCGTAGGGTACAATGAGCAGTTCTTC,CASSFVGYNEQFF
TRBV15,15,-,-,TRBJ2-3,TGTGCCACCAGCAGAGATGTCGGCTCTATCGATACGCAGTATTTT,CATSRDVGSIDTQYF
TRBV15,15,-,-,TRBJ1-3,TGTGCCACCAGCAGAGAGGGCAGGGATGGAAACACCATATATTTT,CATSREGRDGNTIYF
TRBV5-4,15,few,TRBD1,TRBJ2-2,TGTGCCAGCAGTACAGGGGCAGTGGAAACCGGGGAGCTGTTTTTT,CASSTGAVETGELFF
TRBV15,15,few,-,TRBJ2-1,TGTGCCACCAGCGGTGGGGAGTTGAGTTTCGATGAGCAGTTCTTC,CATSGGELSFDEQFF
TRBV6-2/TRBV6-3,16,-,-,TRBJ2-6,TGTGCCAGCAGTTACTCGGGGGGATCTGGGGCCAACGTCCTGACTTTC,CASSYSGGSGANVLTF
TRBV6-4,16,-,TRBD1,TRBJ1-4,TGTGCCAGCAGTCACTCCGGGACAGGGTTCCAGGAAAAACTGTTTTTT,CASSHSGTGFQEKLFF
TRBV14,13,-,-,TRBJ1-5,TGTGCCAGCAGCCAAGATCAGGGTCAGCCCCAGCATTTT,CASSQDQGQPQHF
TRBV30,12,-,-,TRBJ2-1,TGTGCCTGGACAGGAGCTAGCGTTGAGCAGTTCTTC,CAWTGASVEQFF
TRBV27,14,-,-,TRBJ2-3,TGTGCCAGCAGTCCACCCCTGGGGATAGATACGCAGTATTTT,CASSPPLGIDTQYF
TRBV5-1,15,many,TRBD2,TRBJ2-2,TGCGCCAGCAGCTCCTCTAGCGGGAACACCGGGGAGCTGTTTTTT,CASSSSSGNTGELFF
TRBV20-1,13,few,-,TRBJ1-6,TGCAGTGCTAGGAAGAGAGAAAATTCACCCCTCCACTTT,CSARKRENSPLHF
TRBV6-2/TRBV6-3,16,few,-,TRBJ2-1,TGTGCCAGCAGTTCCCGGAGCGTGAGCTCCTACAATGAGCAGTTCTTC,CASSSRSVSSYNEQFF
TRBV12-3/TRBV12-4,13,few,-,TRBJ2-7,TGTGCCAGCAGTTTAGCAGGGAGGTACGAGCAGTACTTC,CASSLAGRYEQYF
TRBV3-1,13,few,-,TRBJ2-1,TGTGCCAGCAGCCAAGATTATAGCGGAGAGCAGTTCTTC,CASSQDYSGEQFF
TRBV20-1,17,-,TRBD2,TRBJ2-7,TGCAGTGCTAGAGACACCCAAGCGGGAGTATTCTCCTACGAGCAGTACTTC,CSARDTQAGVFSYEQYF
TRBV15,15,few,-,TRBJ2-3,TGTGCCACCAGCAGTCAGGCTACGATCACAGATACGCAGTATTTT,CATSSQATITDTQYF
TRBV12-3/TRBV12-4,14,-,-,TRBJ1-5,TGTGCCAGCAGTTGGGGGTTGGGGGGGTCGCCCCAGCATTTT,CASSWGLGGSPQHF
TRBV7-3,13,few,-,TRBJ2-3,TGTGCCAGCAGCTTGGGGGCGACAGCTACGCAGTATTTT,CASSLGATATQYF
TRBV5-6,14,few,-,TRBJ2-3,TGTGCCAGCAGCTTGACAGGAGTTACAGATACGCAGTATTTT,CASSLTGVTDTQYF
TRBV18,16,-,TRBD1,TRBJ2-1,TGTGCCAGCTCACCCGGGGACAGGTCCTTGGGGAATGAGCAGTTCTTC,CASSPGDRSLGNEQFF
TRBV6-1,13,-,-,TRBJ2-5,TGTGCCAGCAGACAGGGCGCGCAGGAGACCCAGTACTTC,CASRQGAQETQYF
TRBV4-3,15,few,TRBD1,TRBJ1-1,TGCGCCAGCAGCTACGGACAGGCCTCGAACACTGAAGCTTTCTTT,CASSYGQASNTEAFF
TRBV14,15,-,-,TRBJ2-1,TGTGCCAGCAGCCAAGAAAGAGGGCCGGGGATTGAGCAGTTCTTC,CASSQERGPGIEQFF
TRBV12-3/TRBV12-4,14,-,TRBD2,TRBJ2-1,TGTGCCAGCAGTTGGCCAGCGGGGGACAATGAGCAGTTCTTC,CASSWPAGDNEQFF
TRBV4-3,17,few,TRBD1,TRBJ2-2,TGCGCCAGCAGCCAAGTGGGACAGGGCGTCGACACCGGGGAGCTGTTTTTT,CASSQVGQGVDTGELFF
TRBV7-2,14,-,-,TRBJ1-6,TGTGCCAGCAGCCCCCGGCCTAGGGGTTCACCCCTCCACTTT,CASSPRPRGSPLHF
TRBV5-1,18,few,-,TRBJ2-1,TGCGCCAGCAGCTTGGCCCCAGGGTCTACCCGAACGGGTAATGAGCAGTTCTTC,CASSLAPGSTRTGNEQFF
TRBV29-1,15,few,-,TRBJ2-7,TGCAGCGTGAAGCAGCGGGGACAGGTTCGCTACGAGCAGTACTTC,CSVKQRGQVRYEQYF
TRBV10-3,17,-,TRBD2,TRBJ2-1,TGTGCCAGCAGTGGTCGACTAGCGGCCTACTCCTACAATGAGCAGTTCTTC,CASSGRLAAYSYNEQFF
TRBV6-1,14,many,-,TRBJ2-7,TGTGCCAGCAGGGGAGAGCGGCCCCTAGGCGAGCAGTACTTC,CASRGERPLGEQYF
TRBV20-1,12,-,-,TRBJ2-1,TGCAGTGCTAGCAGCCAGGGTTATGAGCAGTTCTTC,CSASSQGYEQFF
TRBV24-1,17,many,-,TRBJ2-3,TGTGCCACCAATGGGGGGACGGCGTCCGCTAGCACAGATACGCAGTATTTT,CATNGGTASASTDTQYF
TRBV20-1,14,many,-,TRBJ2-5,TGCAGTGCTAGACGGTCCCTAACTCAAGAGACCCAGTACTTC,CSARRSLTQETQYF
TRBV15,16,-,-,TRBJ1-3,TGTGCCACCAGTCGGGGCGGCATGAGCTCTGGAAACACCATATATTTT,CATSRGGMSSGNTIYF
TRBV12-3/TRBV12-4,13,-,TRBD1,TRBJ2-5,TGTGCCAGCAGTGACGACAGGGGCGAGACCCAGTACTTC,CASSDDRGETQYF
TRBV5-1,14,-,-,TRBJ2-5,TGCGCCAGCAGCGTCACAGGGAGCTGGGAGACCCAGTACTTC,CASSVTGSWETQYF
TRBV10-3,13,-,-,TRBJ2-7,TGTGCCATCAGTGAGTCCAGGGCAGGCGAGCAGTACTTC,CAISESRAGEQYF
TRBV6-5,17,few,-,TRBJ2-7,TGTGCCAGCAGTTACCCGCTGGCTCCGGACACTACCTACGAGCAGTACTTC,CASSYPLAPDTTYEQYF